A selection of T cell receptor beta chains follows, all from one sample in a study of regulatory T cells in long-lasting Graves disease. In TCRdb, the multiplex PCR reads were re-called with MiXCR into one record per CDR3 protein. Here the sample spans 400,000 to 500,000 distinct CDR3 sequences, 15% being singletons. The same sample was also used in a study of T cells in Graves' hyperthyroidism and ophthalmopathy.

The sequences come from peripheral blood mononuclear cells (PBMCs), collected at new diagnosis, from a patient treated with antithyroid drugs. These receptors all come from a woman in her 40s with Graves disease. CDR3s include the opening cysteine and the closing phenylalanine or tryptophan. The D gene is left open where the match is weak. Clone size is not always given. Where it is, it says once, few, many or a class for expanded clones.

CDR3 DNA | CDR3 protein | J gene | CDR3 length | V gene | D gene | clone size
TGTGCCAGTCTGCCTCCGGGACTAGCGGGTTCGTTAGCAGATACGCAGTATTTT | CASLPPGLAGSLADTQYF | TRBJ2-3 | 18 | TRBV28 | TRBD2 | many
TGTGCCAGCGGAGATAATCAGCCCCAGCATTTT | CASGDNQPQHF | TRBJ1-5 | 11 | TRBV12-3/TRBV12-4 | . | few
TGTGCCAGCAACAAAAGGAGCCCCCCTAGCTACACCTTC | CASNKRSPPSYTF | TRBJ1-2 | 13 | TRBV28 | . | .
TGTGCCAGCAGTTTTACGGGGTCCGAGCAGTACTTC | CASSFTGSEQYF | TRBJ2-7 | 12 | TRBV12-3/TRBV12-4 | . | few
TGTGCCAGCACCCGGGACAGCAATGAAAAACTGTTTTTT | CASTRDSNEKLFF | TRBJ1-4 | 13 | TRBV2 | TRBD1 | .
TGTGCCAGCAGTTACTCCCGACTAGCCCAAGAGACCCAGTACTTC | CASSYSRLAQETQYF | TRBJ2-5 | 15 | TRBV6-9 | TRBD2 | many
TGTGCCAGCAGATCCTACAATGAGCAGTTCTTC | CASRSYNEQFF | TRBJ2-1 | 11 | TRBV2 | . | many
TGTGCCAGCAGTAAAGATACAGGGCCCTCCTACGAGCAGTACTTC | CASSKDTGPSYEQYF | TRBJ2-7 | 15 | TRBV2 | . | many
TGTGCCAGCAGTTCCCCCAACAGGAACACTGAAGCTTTCTTT | CASSSPNRNTEAFF | TRBJ1-1 | 14 | TRBV6-2/TRBV6-3 | . | many
TGTGCCAGCAGTTCCGGACAGACTTACGAGCAGTGCTTC | CASSSGQTYEQCF | TRBJ2-7 | 13 | TRBV28 | . | .
TGTGCCAGCAGTAACACAGGGGGCGGCTACACCTTC | CASSNTGGGYTF | TRBJ1-2 | 12 | TRBV28 | TRBD1 | many
TGCAGCGTGGGGCACTTCACCGGGGAGCTGTTTTTT | CSVGHFTGELFF | TRBJ2-2 | 12 | TRBV29-1 | . | many
TGTGCTAGTGGTTTGGGGCCGCTCTACGAGCAGTACTTC | CASGLGPLYEQYF | TRBJ2-7 | 13 | TRBV12-5 | . | few
TGTGCCAGCTCAAGGGAGAGCCTTCCCCGGACCGGGGAGCTGTTTTTT | CASSRESLPRTGELFF | TRBJ2-2 | 16 | TRBV18 | . | many
TGTGCCAGCAAGGGGGATGGACTAGCGGGAGGACTCTACGAGCAGTACTTC | CASKGDGLAGGLYEQYF | TRBJ2-7 | 17 | TRBV2 | TRBD2 | .
TGTGCCAGCTCACCTGCGGCACAAGAGACCCAGTACTTC | CASSPAAQETQYF | TRBJ2-5 | 13 | TRBV18 | . | .
TGTGCCACCAGCAGAGCCGGTTTGGCCGGGGGCCTCACCGGGGAGCTGTTTTTT | CATSRAGLAGGLTGELFF | TRBJ2-2 | 18 | TRBV15 | . | few
TGTGCCAGCAGTTCCGGGGGGACAGAAAAAAACATTCAGTACTTC | CASSSGGTEKNIQYF | TRBJ2-4 | 15 | TRBV28 | . | few
TGTGCCAGCAGCGTAGAGGGTAGCGGGAACAATGAGCAGTTCTTC | CASSVEGSGNNEQFF | TRBJ2-1 | 15 | TRBV9 | TRBD2 | many
TGTGCCAGCAGCTTAAGAACAGGTCAAGAGACCCAGTACTTC | CASSLRTGQETQYF | TRBJ2-5 | 14 | TRBV28 | . | many
TGTGCCAGCAGCTTGACCGCTAGCGGGATATCCTACGAGCAGTACTTC | CASSLTASGISYEQYF | TRBJ2-7 | 16 | TRBV5-5 | TRBD2 | .
TGTGCCAGCATTCCGGGTATCGGCACTGAAGCTTTCTTT | CASIPGIGTEAFF | TRBJ1-1 | 13 | TRBV28 | . | many
TGTGCCAGCAGCCACACAGGGGGCGGCTACGAGCAGTACTTC | CASSHTGGGYEQYF | TRBJ2-7 | 14 | TRBV12-3/TRBV12-4 | TRBD1 | many
TGCGCCAGCAGCCGGGGACTAGCGAACTACGAGCAGTACTTC | CASSRGLANYEQYF | TRBJ2-7 | 14 | TRBV5-1 | TRBD2 | many
TGTGCCAGCAGACGGACTACAAACCAAGAGACCCAGTACTTC | CASRRTTNQETQYF | TRBJ2-5 | 14 | TRBV5-4 | . | .
TGTGCCGCTAAGAGACTAGCGGACTCCTACGAGCAGTACTTC | CAAKRLADSYEQYF | TRBJ2-7 | 14 | TRBV10-3 | TRBD2 | many
TGTGCCAGCAGTGACTGGGGTAGGGGAGAGACCCAGTACTTC | CASSDWGRGETQYF | TRBJ2-5 | 14 | TRBV2 | . | many
TGCAGTGCCCCGAGACAGGGAAAAGATGGCTACACCTTC | CSAPRQGKDGYTF | TRBJ1-2 | 13 | TRBV20-1 | TRBD1 | .
TGTGCTAGTGGAGGGGGCGAAAAACTGTTTTTT | CASGGGEKLFF | TRBJ1-4 | 11 | TRBV12-5 | TRBD1 | few
TGTGCCAGCAGTCCTATCGACAGGGTGAGCGAGACCCAGTACTTC | CASSPIDRVSETQYF | TRBJ2-5 | 15 | TRBV6-1 | TRBD1 | many
TGTGCCAGTAGTATTGACAGGGGGCGCACAGATACGCAGTATTTT | CASSIDRGRTDTQYF | TRBJ2-3 | 15 | TRBV19 | TRBD1 | many
TGCAGTGCTAGAAAGGGGGGCGACAATGAGCAGTTCTTC | CSARKGGDNEQFF | TRBJ2-1 | 13 | TRBV20-1 | . | .
TGTGCCAGCAGTAGGGCTGTTTCCACCGGGGAGCTGTTTTTT | CASSRAVSTGELFF | TRBJ2-2 | 14 | TRBV12-3/TRBV12-4 | . | many
TGTGCCAGCAGCTCCCCTCTAGCGGGAGAGGAGACAGATACGCAGTATTTT | CASSSPLAGEETDTQYF | TRBJ2-3 | 17 | TRBV11-3 | TRBD2 | many
TGCGCCAGCGCCAGGGTGGGATCGCTATACGAGCAGTACTTC | CASARVGSLYEQYF | TRBJ2-7 | 14 | TRBV4-1 | . | .
TGTGCCAGCACTTCGGGGGGTAATGAGCAGTTCTTC | CASTSGGNEQFF | TRBJ2-1 | 12 | TRBV28 | TRBD2 | many
TGTGCCAGTAGTATGATTGGGTATGGCTACACCTTC | CASSMIGYGYTF | TRBJ1-2 | 12 | TRBV19 | . | .
TGTGCCAGCAGCTTACCAACATCAAGGGGATGGGCGGGAGACTACAATGAGCAGTTCTTC | CASSLPTSRGWAGDYNEQFF | TRBJ2-1 | 20 | TRBV7-8 | TRBD2 | few
TGTGCCAGCAGCCCCATTTCCTACGAGCAGTACTTC | CASSPISYEQYF | TRBJ2-7 | 12 | TRBV7-9 | . | many
TGTGCCAGCAGCCCGTCAGTCAATAACTATGGCTACACCTTC | CASSPSVNNYGYTF | TRBJ1-2 | 14 | TRBV7-2 | . | .
TGTGCCAGCAGTATGACGACTAGCGGGAGTATCGGTGAGCAGTTCTTC | CASSMTTSGSIGEQFF | TRBJ2-1 | 16 | TRBV12-3/TRBV12-4 | TRBD2 | many
TGTGCCAGCAGTGGACATATCTCCTACGAGCAGTACTTC | CASSGHISYEQYF | TRBJ2-7 | 13 | TRBV28 | . | many